These T cell receptor beta chains were read from a single sample in a study of blood T cell repertoires in COVID-19. Profiling relied on immunoSEQ multiplex PCR, and the TCRdb table lists in-frame clones only, not all of them. Found here are some 39,000 clones, more than 75% of them singletons; the top ten hold 27%. Sequencing was carried out using peripheral blood. The receptor source for this set is a man older than 75 with acute or convalescent COVID-19. The CDR3 runs from the conserved cysteine through the conserved F or W. D genes are given only for firm matches. Part of the rows lack a size; the others show once, few, many or a class for expanded clones.

.	TRBJ1-2	TRBV28	.	TGTGCCAGCAGGAGGCCTCCCTATGGCTACACCTTC	CASRRPPYGYTF
.	TRBJ1-5	TRBV2	.	TGTGCCAGCCGAAAGGGGGGGAGCAATCAGCCCCAGCATTTT	CASRKGGSNQPQHF
TRBD1	TRBJ1-2	TRBV7-9	once	TGTGCCAGCAACTTGGGGGACAGGCGAGGCTACACCTTC	CASNLGDRRGYTF
.	TRBJ1-4	TRBV7-8	.	TGTGCCAGCAGCTTAGCGATCACCGGTGAAAAACTGTTTTTT	CASSLAITGEKLFF
TRBD2	TRBJ2-4	TRBV5-1	.	TGCGCCAGCAGCTTGGGCGGGAGGGGAAACATTCAGTACTTC	CASSLGGRGNIQYF
TRBD2	TRBJ2-7	TRBV6-5	few	TGTGCCAGCAGTTACTCTTTAGCGGGGGCCTACGAGCAGTACTTC	CASSYSLAGAYEQYF
TRBD1	TRBJ2-7	TRBV7-9	.	TGTGCCAGCAGCTTTGGACAGGGCCTCGGCTACGAGCAGTACTTC	CASSFGQGLGYEQYF
TRBD2	TRBJ2-5	TRBV7-3	.	TGTGCCAGCAGCTTAGGGCTAGCGGACGGGACCCAGTACTTC	CASSLGLADGTQYF
TRBD1	TRBJ1-1	TRBV29-1	.	TGCAGCGTTGACAGGGGGTCGGACACTGAAGCTTTCTTT	CSVDRGSDTEAFF
TRBD2	TRBJ2-3	TRBV27	.	TGTGCCAGCAGTTTAAGCGAGTATAGCGGGGGGGCCTCTAACGGCACAGATACGCAGTATTTT	CASSLSEYSGGASNGTDTQYF